The T cell receptor beta chain described here comes from a study of blood T cell repertoires in COVID-19. Only in-frame clones appear in the TCRdb table, and some are missing; sequencing was by immunoSEQ multiplex PCR. The data show 250,000 or so clones, with roughly 89% seen just once and roughly 2% held by the top ten. This TCR was sampled from a woman in her fifties or sixties with COVID-19, enrolled during active disease. Sequenced input: peripheral blood.

CDR3 sequence: CASSSARTGPPGELFF. The CDR3, as DNA: TGCGCCAGCAGCTCGGCCCGGACAGGGCCCCCCGGGGAGCTGTTTTTT. The J gene is TRBJ2-2, the V gene TRBV4-1; 8 positions match TRBD1. The CDR3 totals 16 residues. Trimming at V came to 5 bases and at J to 6 bases, leaving 11 bases not matched to a gene. In germline, CDR1 is MGHRA, CDR2 YSYEKL.